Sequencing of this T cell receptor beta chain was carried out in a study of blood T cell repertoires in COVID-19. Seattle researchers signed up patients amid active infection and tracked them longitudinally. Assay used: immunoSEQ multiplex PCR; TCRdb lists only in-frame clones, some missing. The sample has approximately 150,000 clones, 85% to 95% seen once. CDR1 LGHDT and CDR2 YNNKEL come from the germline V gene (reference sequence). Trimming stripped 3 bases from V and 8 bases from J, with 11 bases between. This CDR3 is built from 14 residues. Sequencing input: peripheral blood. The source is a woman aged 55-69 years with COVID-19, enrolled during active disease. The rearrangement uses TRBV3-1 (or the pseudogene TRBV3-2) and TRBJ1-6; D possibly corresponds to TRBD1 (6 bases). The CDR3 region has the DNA TGTGCCAGCAGCCACAGGGGTTACGATTCACCCCTCCACTTT. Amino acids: CASSHRGYDSPLHF.